These 21 T cell receptor beta chains share one sample of origin, sequenced in a study of glioma-infiltrating T cells after dendritic cell vaccination (dated by TCRdb to the mid-2010s). The library came from the immunoSEQ multiplex PCR assay. Entries here come from immuneACCESS through TCRdb and include only in-frame sequences with V and J called. Some clones fail to appear in such tables; in the studies checked, an unresolved V gene covers under half of the shortfall, and the cause of the remainder is unknown. The sample table lists 100,000 or so clones, around 89% of them with a count of one. Jointly, the top ten make up 2.7% of the sample. Read against the paper, the sample's time point label means: after dendritic cell vaccination, including at tumor progression/relapse. Material: blood, obtained after dendritic cell vaccination. These TCRs come from a human donor with glioblastoma.

Notes on this clone: One end of the junction is discordant with germline, which a read error may explain. This chain uses TRBV7-2 with TRBJ1-2; 11 nucleotides line up with TRBD1. This CDR3 is 17 amino acids long. Germline CDR1 and CDR2: SGHTA and FQGNSA. The CDR3 reads CASNLRGGGQGAFGYTF. The CDR3 region has the DNA TGTGCCAGCAACTTAAGAGGGGGCGGACAGGGGGCTTTTGGCTACACCTTC.

This chain links TRBV19 with TRBJ1-4; weak D call: TRBD1 (5 bases). V was cut by 6 bases and J by 4 bases, with 15 bases left in between. The CDR3 consists of 15 residues. In germline, CDR1 is LNHDA, CDR2 SQIVND (reference sequence). The CDR3 spells CASSLDTGNNEKLFF. CDR3 DNA sequence: TGTGCCAGTAGCTTAGACACAGGAAATAATGAAAAACTGTTTTTT.

Concerning this clone itself: At one end the junction does not follow the germline gene, possibly because of a read error. This sequence joins TRBV6-6 and TRBJ1-2; 10 bases align to TRBD1. The CDR3 totals 14 residues. The germline V gene has CDR1 MNHNY and CDR2 SVGAGI (reference sequence). CDR3 amino acids: CASSYSATPGQGSF. CDR3 in DNA: TGTGCCAGCAGTTACTCCGCGACTCCGGGACAGGGGTCCTTC.

For this clone: A read error may account for a junction end that differs from germline. The identical CDR3 is also encoded by other nucleotide sequences in the sample. The V and J genes are TRBV5-1 and TRBJ1-6; D is perhaps TRBD1 (6 bases). CDR3 size: 14 residues. From germline, CDR1 is SGHRS and CDR2 YFSETQ. CDR3 sequence reads: CASSFEGGDSPLHF. The CDR3 DNA follows: TGCGCCAGCAGCTTTGAGGGGGGGGATTCCCCCCTCCACTTT.

This chain uses TRBV19 with TRBJ1-3; D gene unclear. The CDR3 covers 13 residues. The germline CDR1 and CDR2 sequences are LNHDA and SQIVND (reference sequence). Trimming left V 9 bases short and J 4 bases short, with 13 bases between. The CDR3 loop reads CASRQVVGNTIYF. CDR3 bases: TGTGCCAGCCGGCAGGTAGTCGGAAACACCATATATTTT.

The chain links TRBV27 to TRBJ1-2; D might be TRBD1 (5 bases). Germline CDR1 MNHEY, CDR2 SMNVEV (reference sequence). V lost 6 bases and J 4 bases, leaving 12 bases between the germline ends. CDR3 length: 13 amino acids. CDR3 amino acids: CASSLGGTYGYTF. DNA for the CDR3: TGTGCCAGCAGCCTCGGGGGGACCTATGGCTACACCTTC.

J is TRBJ2-2 and V is TRBV5-1, with 11 nucleotides matching TRBD2. Germline V gene sequence: CDR1 SGHRS, CDR2 YFSETQ. The V gene end was trimmed by 2 bases and the J gene end by 7 bases; junction bases not matched to a gene: 4. This CDR3 is built from 15 residues. The CDR3 nucleotides read TGCGCCAGCAGCTTAACTAGCGGGAGCCTCGGGGAGCTGTTTTTT. Its protein is CASSLTSGSLGELFF.

V gene TRBV6-6 combines with J gene TRBJ1-1; no firm D call. The CDR3 loop spans 13 amino acids. Trimming left V 6 bases short and J 1 base short, with 9 bases between. Germline CDR1 MNHNY, CDR2 SVGAGI (reference sequence). The CDR3 spells CASSTPPNTEAFF. The CDR3 coding sequence is TGTGCCAGCAGCACACCCCCGAACACTGAAGCTTTCTTT.

V gene TRBV9 combines with J gene TRBJ2-1, with D possibly being TRBD2 (6 bases). Per the germline V gene, CDR1 is SGDLS and CDR2 is YYNGEE. CDR3 size: 13 residues. V was trimmed by 4 bases and J by 7 bases, leaving 12 bases between them. The DNA of the CDR3 is TGTGCCAGCAGCAACCCGGGACTGAATGAGCAGTTCTTC. Translating it yields CASSNPGLNEQFF.

There are a few counts of this clone. This chain links TRBV6-1 with TRBJ2-3, with 9 bases matching TRBD2. CDR1 and CDR2 from the germline V gene are MNHNS and SASEGT. Trimming cost V 1 base and J 7 bases; bases outside gene matches: 9. The CDR3 contains 16 residues. The DNA for the CDR3 is TGTGCCAGCAGTGAAGGGACTAGCGCCATTACATATACGCAGTATTTT. Translated, it gives CASSEGTSAITYTQYF.

The chain is built from TRBV6-1 and TRBJ2-1; 10 bases fit TRBD1. CDR1 MNHNS and CDR2 SASEGT come from the germline V gene. CDR3 length: 13 residues. Trimming at V came to 4 bases and at J to 9 bases, leaving 3 bases not matched to a gene. Written as DNA, the CDR3 is TGTGCCAGCAGTGGGACAGGGGGTACTGAGCAGTTCTTC. Its protein product is CASSGTGGTEQFF.

The CDR3 DNA is TGTGCCAGCAGCGCACGACAGGGGTACGAGCAGTACTTC. Translating gives CASSARQGYEQYF. V and J are TRBV7-9 and TRBJ2-7, with TRBD1 matching over 8 bases. In germline, CDR1 is SEHNR, CDR2 FQNEAQ (reference sequence). After removal of 5 bases from V and 4 bases from J, the junction contained 4 bases not matched to a gene. The CDR3 is made up of 13 amino acids.

This sequence joins TRBV9 and TRBJ2-3; TRBD2 aligns across 9 bases. Germline V gene lookup returns CDR1 SGDLS and CDR2 YYNGEE. V trimming: 4 bases; J trimming: 5 bases; junction bases outside the gene matches: 8. CDR3 length: 15 residues. The CDR3 here is CASSPRGGAEDTQYF. The CDR3 coding sequence is TGTGCCAGCAGCCCCCGCGGGGGGGCGGAAGATACGCAGTATTTT.

The V call is TRBV10-3, the J call TRBJ2-7; no firm D call. Germline V lookup: CDR1 ENHRY, CDR2 SYGVKD. Trimming shortened V by 10 bases and J by 2 bases, and 9 bases separated the two germline ends. The CDR3 contains 11 residues. CDR3 sequence reads: CATRGTYEQYF. The CDR3 bases are TGTGCCACCCGCGGTACCTACGAGCAGTACTTC.

The chain employs TRBV5-1 and TRBJ2-1, with TRBD2 identical over 7 bases. V shed 3 bases and J 10 bases; nucleotides not matched to a gene: 13. The CDR3 sequence is 15 residues long. Germline values: CDR1 SGHRS, CDR2 YFSETQ. The CDR3 DNA sequence: TGCGCCAGCAGCTCGGGAACTAGCGCGTTCCTAGAGCAGTTCTTC. Translation gives CASSSGTSAFLEQFF.

The chain has TRBV18 and TRBJ1-1; D remains unclear. CDR3 size: 16 residues. Deletions cut 1 base from V and 0 bases from J, with 12 bases between. Germline loops: CDR1 KGHSH, CDR2 LQKENI. CDR3 amino acids: CASSPRDGSMNTEAFF. In nucleotides, the CDR3 is TGTGCCAGCTCACCACGGGATGGGAGCATGAACACTGAAGCTTTCTTT. Supplemented by reference TRBV18 and TRBJ1-1, the full variable domain reads NAGVMQNPRHLVRRRGQEARLRCSPMKGHSHVYWYRQLPEEGLKFMVYLQKENIIDESGMPKERFSAEFPKEGPSILRIQQVVRGDSAAYFCASSPRDGSMNTEAFFGQGTRLTVV.

The chain carries TRBV5-1 and TRBJ2-5; 7 bases align to TRBD2. J was trimmed by 0 bases and V by 6 bases; bases with no gene match: 11. Looked up from germline, CDR1 is SGHRS and CDR2 is YFSETQ. The CDR3 is 16 residues long. The CDR3: CASTRGSGVHQETQYF. In DNA form, the CDR3 reads TGCGCCAGCACCCGAGGGAGCGGGGTTCACCAAGAGACCCAGTACTTC.

V is TRBV6-1 and J is TRBJ1-4; TRBD1 agrees at 7 bases. Germline trimming cut 6 bases from V and 7 bases from J; bases unmatched to any gene: 11. Germline CDR1 reads MNHNS; CDR2 reads SASEGT. The CDR3 is 15 residues long. The CDR3 nucleotides read TGTGCCAGCAGCCTTAGACAGGGAAGAGGTGAAAAACTGTTTTTT. It specifies CASSLRQGRGEKLFF.

The V and J genes are TRBV27 and TRBJ1-1; no reliable D call. V gave up 6 bases and J gave up 2 bases, with 10 bases separating them. The CDR3 has 13 residues. Germline V gene data show CDR1 as MNHEY and CDR2 as SMNVEV (reference sequence). The CDR3 DNA sequence: TGTGCCAGCAGACGAGGGCTAAACACTGAAGCTTTCTTT. It yields the protein CASRRGLNTEAFF.

The rearrangement links TRBV6-1 to TRBJ2-7; TRBD1 matches at 12 bases. CDR1 and CDR2 (germline): MNHNS, SASEGT. The J segment lost 3 bases and the V segment lost 2 bases, leaving 5 bases of the junction unmatched. This CDR3 has 16 residues. The CDR3 region is CASSEYGTGGIYEQYF. As DNA, the CDR3 is TGTGCCAGCAGTGAATACGGGACAGGGGGCATCTACGAGCAGTACTTC.

CDR3 sequence: CSVDGSGTRDTQYF. The DNA of the CDR3 is TGCAGCGTTGATGGTAGCGGGACTCGAGATACGCAGTATTTT. The chain employs TRBV29-1 and TRBJ2-3, with 8 bases matching TRBD2. Per the germline V gene, CDR1 is SQVTM and CDR2 is ANQGSEA. Trimming at V came to 3 bases and at J to 5 bases, leaving 7 bases not matched to a gene. The CDR3 runs 14 residues.